Listed below are T cell receptor beta chains from one sample, sequenced in a study of breast tumors, draining lymph nodes, adjacent tissues. TCRdb called the multiplex PCR reads again in MiXCR, with one record for every CDR3 protein. The table lists fewer than 140,000 distinct CDR3 sequences, roughly 33% of them singletons. Sequencing input: axillary lymph node tissue. The receptors here all came from a female donor with breast cancer. Some clones in this sample may be carry-over from other donors' samples. Both conserved end residues are part of each CDR3. Each record gives: V gene, D gene, clone size, J gene, CDR3 protein, CDR3 DNA. D genes are given only for firm matches. Not all rows give a size; the values are once, few, many and, for expanded clones, a class.

TRBV7-2	NA	few	TRBJ1-1	CASRRGAEAFF	TGTGCCAGCAGGAGAGGGGCTGAAGCTTTCTTT
TRBV7-2	NA	NA	TRBJ2-3	CASSTAGGDLSTDTQYF	TGTGCCAGCAGTACGGCGGGCGGGGATCTTAGCACAGATACGCAGTATTTT
TRBV19	NA	many	TRBJ1-2	CATAGRANYGYTF	TGTGCCACCGCGGGGCGAGCTAACTATGGCTACACCTTC
TRBV18	TRBD1	many	TRBJ1-2	CASSLGQAGYTF	TGTGCCAGCTCACTAGGACAGGCGGGCTACACCTTC
TRBV7-2	TRBD1	many	TRBJ1-6	CASSPGGRVSPLHF	TGTGCCAGCAGTCCAGGGGGCCGGGTTTCACCCCTCCACTTT
TRBV6-1	TRBD1	many	TRBJ2-7	CATMTGGLREQYF	TGTGCCACCATGACAGGGGGCCTGAGGGAGCAGTACTTC
TRBV25-1	TRBD1	NA	TRBJ1-6	CASSEWDSGGGERSRWWYNSPLHF	TGTGCCAGCAGTGAATGGGACTCAGGGGGGGGAGAACGATCTCGATGGTGGTATAATTCACCCCTCCACTTT
TRBV7-9	NA	many	TRBJ2-2	CASSFRQNTGELFF	TGTGCCAGCAGCTTTCGACAGAACACCGGGGAGCTGTTTTTT
TRBV30	NA	NA	TRBJ1-1	CAWSRIPENTEAFF	TGTGCCTGGAGTCGGATCCCTGAGAACACTGAAGCTTTCTTT
TRBV20-1	NA	many	TRBJ1-4	CSARNQATNEKLFF	TGCAGTGCTAGAAATCAGGCAACTAATGAAAAACTGTTTTTT
TRBV2	TRBD2	NA	TRBJ2-3	CASIQTSGRNNEQYF	TGTGCCAGCATTCAGACTAGCGGGAGGAATAATGAGCAGTATTTT
TRBV10-1	TRBD1	NA	TRBJ2-5	CASGGQAQETQYF	TGCGCCAGCGGGGGACAGGCTCAAGAGACCCAGTACTTC